Listed below are T cell receptor beta chains from one sample, sequenced in a study of Ad26.COV2.S vaccination and SARS-CoV-2 variants. TCRdb's copy holds only in-frame clones and misses some; the assay was immunoSEQ multiplex PCR. Among 43,000 or so clones listed, 65% to 90% were seen once. The input for sequencing was peripheral blood, taken after recovery from COVID-19. The receptors derive from a human donor who had recovered from COVID-19. Each CDR3 is given with its conserved first and last residue. Fields, in order: V gene, D gene, J gene, clone size, CDR3 DNA, CDR3 protein. A D gene is named only where the DNA matches it firmly. A row's size may be missing; if present it is once, few, many or a size class.

v_gene: TRBV28
d_gene: -
j_gene: TRBJ1-2
abundance: -
CDR3nt: TGTGCCAGCAGTTTCCTAGGGAGGGCTAACTATGGCTACACCTTC
CDR3aa: CASSFLGRANYGYTF

v_gene: TRBV7-8
d_gene: TRBD1
j_gene: TRBJ1-2
abundance: -
CDR3nt: TGTGCCAGCAGCTTAGATCCAGGGGGCTATAATGGCTACACCTTC
CDR3aa: CASSLDPGGYNGYTF

v_gene: TRBV6-1
d_gene: TRBD1
j_gene: TRBJ1-6
abundance: -
CDR3nt: TGTGCCAGCAGTGAAGTGGCAGGGGGCTCTTATAATTCACCCCTCCACTTT
CDR3aa: CASSEVAGGSYNSPLHF

v_gene: TRBV5-1
d_gene: -
j_gene: TRBJ2-5
abundance: -
CDR3nt: TGCGCCAGCAGCTTAGCTGGAGGAGAGACCCAGTACTTC
CDR3aa: CASSLAGGETQYF

v_gene: TRBV6-4
d_gene: TRBD2
j_gene: TRBJ2-3
abundance: -
CDR3nt: TGTGCCAGCAGTGCGGCGGGGGGGGCAGATACGCAGTATTTT
CDR3aa: CASSAAGGADTQYF

v_gene: TRBV5-1
d_gene: TRBD1
j_gene: TRBJ1-5
abundance: -
CDR3nt: TGCGCCAGCAGCTGGGGACAGGGCTCTAATCAGCCCCAGCATTTT
CDR3aa: CASSWGQGSNQPQHF

v_gene: TRBV29-1
d_gene: TRBD1
j_gene: TRBJ1-1
abundance: -
CDR3nt: TGCAGCGGCTGGGACAGACCAAACACTGAAGCTTTCTTT
CDR3aa: CSGWDRPNTEAFF

v_gene: TRBV5-1
d_gene: -
j_gene: TRBJ2-1
abundance: -
CDR3nt: TGCGCCAGCAGCTTGTCTCTCCCCGGGGATGAGCAGTTCTTC
CDR3aa: CASSLSLPGDEQFF

v_gene: TRBV7-2
d_gene: -
j_gene: TRBJ2-3
abundance: -
CDR3nt: TGTGCCAGCACCCCGAGATTGGGGGCCACAGATACGCAGTATTTT
CDR3aa: CASTPRLGATDTQYF

v_gene: TRBV5-4
d_gene: -
j_gene: TRBJ1-4
abundance: -
CDR3nt: TGTGCCAGCAGCTCGCCCCTTGGGGGGAGGAATGAAAAACTGTTTTTT
CDR3aa: CASSSPLGGRNEKLFF

v_gene: TRBV11-2
d_gene: TRBD2
j_gene: TRBJ2-1
abundance: once
CDR3nt: TGTGCCAGCAGTCTAGCGGGCAATGAGCAGTTCTTC
CDR3aa: CASSLAGNEQFF

v_gene: TRBV3-1/TRBV3-2
d_gene: TRBD1
j_gene: TRBJ1-6
abundance: -
CDR3nt: TGTGCCAGCAGCCAAGAACTAACAGGGACAGAAGTCCATAATTCACCCCTCCACTTT
CDR3aa: CASSQELTGTEVHNSPLHF

v_gene: TRBV9
d_gene: -
j_gene: TRBJ1-3
abundance: -
CDR3nt: TGTGCCAGCAGCACCTACAGGGTTAGCTCTGGAAACACCATATATTTT
CDR3aa: CASSTYRVSSGNTIYF

v_gene: TRBV7-9
d_gene: TRBD1
j_gene: TRBJ1-1
abundance: -
CDR3nt: TGTGCCAGCAGCCCAGGACAGGTGGGGACTGAAGCTTTCTTT
CDR3aa: CASSPGQVGTEAFF

v_gene: TRBV5-5
d_gene: -
j_gene: TRBJ1-5
abundance: -
CDR3nt: TGTGCCAGCAGCCCCGGCAGACAATATAGCAATCAGCCCCAGCATTTT
CDR3aa: CASSPGRQYSNQPQHF

v_gene: TRBV27
d_gene: -
j_gene: TRBJ2-3
abundance: -
CDR3nt: TGTGCCAGCACTCAAGGAGGGGCTCTGAGCACAGATACGCAGTATTTT
CDR3aa: CASTQGGALSTDTQYF

v_gene: TRBV7-9
d_gene: TRBD1
j_gene: TRBJ2-4
abundance: -
CDR3nt: TGTGCCAGCAGCTTACCTACCGGACAGGTGCTAGCCAAAAACATTCAGTACTTC
CDR3aa: CASSLPTGQVLAKNIQYF

v_gene: TRBV27
d_gene: TRBD1
j_gene: TRBJ2-1
abundance: once
CDR3nt: TGTGCCAGCGGCCGGGACAGGGGCTATGAGCAGTTCTTC
CDR3aa: CASGRDRGYEQFF

v_gene: TRBV11-3
d_gene: TRBD2
j_gene: TRBJ2-5
abundance: -
CDR3nt: TGTGCCAGCAGCCCCCCGGGGGGGCCGCGAGAGACCCAGTACTTC
CDR3aa: CASSPPGGPRETQYF

v_gene: TRBV6-5
d_gene: -
j_gene: TRBJ1-2
abundance: -
CDR3nt: TGTGCCAGCAGGCCAGGGTTGGCCATCTATGGCTACACCTTC
CDR3aa: CASRPGLAIYGYTF

v_gene: TRBV11-2
d_gene: TRBD1
j_gene: TRBJ1-1
abundance: few
CDR3nt: TGTGCCAGCAGCCTCGGGACAGGGTACCTTGAAGCTTTCTTT
CDR3aa: CASSLGTGYLEAFF

v_gene: TRBV29-1
d_gene: -
j_gene: TRBJ2-7
abundance: medium-sized
CDR3nt: TGCAGCGTTGATGGGCAGGGAGGCCACGAGCAGTACTTC
CDR3aa: CSVDGQGGHEQYF

v_gene: TRBV30
d_gene: -
j_gene: TRBJ2-2
abundance: once
CDR3nt: TGTGCCTGGACGGACCTTTGGGGCGGGGAGCTGTTTTTT
CDR3aa: CAWTDLWGGELFF

v_gene: TRBV4-2
d_gene: -
j_gene: TRBJ1-6
abundance: -
CDR3nt: TGTGCCAGCAACGGAGGAGCAGGGGATTATAATTCACCCCTCCACTTT
CDR3aa: CASNGGAGDYNSPLHF

v_gene: TRBV5-8
d_gene: -
j_gene: TRBJ1-2
abundance: few
CDR3nt: TGTGCCAGCAGCTTGCGGGGAAGCGACTATGGCTACACCTTC
CDR3aa: CASSLRGSDYGYTF

v_gene: TRBV2
d_gene: TRBD2
j_gene: TRBJ2-1
abundance: once
CDR3nt: TGTGCCAGCAGTGCCCCGGGGGGAGGGTCCTACAATGAGCAGTTCTTC
CDR3aa: CASSAPGGGSYNEQFF

v_gene: TRBV20-1
d_gene: -
j_gene: TRBJ2-3
abundance: -
CDR3nt: TGCAGTTCCCGGTGGAGCGATACGCAGTATTTT
CDR3aa: CSSRWSDTQYF

v_gene: TRBV14
d_gene: -
j_gene: TRBJ1-2
abundance: -
CDR3nt: TGTGCCAGCAGCCAAGGACAGAACTATGGCTACACCTTC
CDR3aa: CASSQGQNYGYTF

v_gene: TRBV28
d_gene: -
j_gene: TRBJ1-5
abundance: -
CDR3nt: TGTGCCAGCAGTTTTGGTCACGGCAATCAGCCCCAGCATTTT
CDR3aa: CASSFGHGNQPQHF

v_gene: TRBV5-1
d_gene: -
j_gene: TRBJ2-6
abundance: -
CDR3nt: TGCGCCAGTCGGCCCCCGGGGGCCAACGTCCTGACTTTC
CDR3aa: CASRPPGANVLTF

v_gene: TRBV9
d_gene: TRBD1
j_gene: TRBJ1-2
abundance: -
CDR3nt: TGTGCCAGCAGCCCACGACAGGGGAGCTATGGCTACACCTTC
CDR3aa: CASSPRQGSYGYTF

v_gene: TRBV7-6
d_gene: -
j_gene: TRBJ1-5
abundance: -
CDR3nt: TGTGCCAGCAGCGGAGTTACAGGGCCCGGTCAGCCCCAGCATTTT
CDR3aa: CASSGVTGPGQPQHF

v_gene: TRBV5-6
d_gene: -
j_gene: TRBJ2-4
abundance: -
CDR3nt: TGTGCCAGCAGCTTGGCAGGTACCTCCGCCAAAAACATTCAGTACTTC
CDR3aa: CASSLAGTSAKNIQYF

v_gene: TRBV24-1
d_gene: -
j_gene: TRBJ1-5
abundance: -
CDR3nt: TGTGCCACCAGTGAAGGTCTAGGGGGGGCGCTCAGCAATCAGCCCCAGCATTTT
CDR3aa: CATSEGLGGALSNQPQHF

v_gene: TRBV5-1
d_gene: TRBD2
j_gene: TRBJ2-1
abundance: -
CDR3nt: TGCGCCAGCAGCGAGCTAGCGGGAGGTCGGGTTGAGCAGTTCTTC
CDR3aa: CASSELAGGRVEQFF

v_gene: TRBV5-6
d_gene: -
j_gene: TRBJ2-2
abundance: -
CDR3nt: TGTGCCAGCAGCTTGCAAACAGGGTCTCCCACCGGGGAGCTGTTTTTT
CDR3aa: CASSLQTGSPTGELFF

v_gene: TRBV6-6
d_gene: -
j_gene: TRBJ2-7
abundance: -
CDR3nt: TGTGCCAGCAGTTACCCAGGCTCCTACGAGCAGTACTTC
CDR3aa: CASSYPGSYEQYF

v_gene: TRBV18
d_gene: -
j_gene: TRBJ1-1
abundance: -
CDR3nt: TGTGCCAGCTCACCAAACAGCGGGGGGGTGACGGGTGAAGCTTTCTTT
CDR3aa: CASSPNSGGVTGEAFF

v_gene: TRBV3-1/TRBV3-2
d_gene: -
j_gene: TRBJ1-1
abundance: -
CDR3nt: TGTGCCAGCAGCCAAGATAACCTTTGGGGGGGCACTGAAGCTTTCTTT
CDR3aa: CASSQDNLWGGTEAFF

v_gene: TRBV30
d_gene: -
j_gene: TRBJ1-5
abundance: -
CDR3nt: TGTGCCTGGGCCTCCTTCCAGGGCCAGCCCCAGCATTTT
CDR3aa: CAWASFQGQPQHF

v_gene: TRBV15
d_gene: -
j_gene: TRBJ1-1
abundance: -
CDR3nt: TGTGCCACCAGCAGAGATACACCGAACACTGAAGCTTTCTTT
CDR3aa: CATSRDTPNTEAFF

v_gene: TRBV25-1
d_gene: -
j_gene: TRBJ1-2
abundance: -
CDR3nt: TGTGCCAGCAGTGAATATGCAGGAGGTTATGGCTACACCTTC
CDR3aa: CASSEYAGGYGYTF

v_gene: TRBV5-8
d_gene: -
j_gene: TRBJ1-3
abundance: -
CDR3nt: TGTGCCAGCAGCTTGGCCGAGAGGGCCGGAAACACCATATATTTT
CDR3aa: CASSLAERAGNTIYF

v_gene: TRBV28
d_gene: TRBD2
j_gene: TRBJ2-5
abundance: -
CDR3nt: TGTGCCAGCAGCGGGACTAGCGGCGGGGAGACCCAGTACTTC
CDR3aa: CASSGTSGGETQYF

v_gene: TRBV28
d_gene: -
j_gene: TRBJ1-1
abundance: -
CDR3nt: TGTGCCAGCAGTCGAGGGCGGAACACTGAAGCTTTCTTT
CDR3aa: CASSRGRNTEAFF

v_gene: TRBV6-5
d_gene: TRBD1
j_gene: TRBJ1-1
abundance: once
CDR3nt: TGTGCCAGCAGTTCCAGAGGGGGCGGGGGGGCTTTCTTT
CDR3aa: CASSSRGGGGAFF

v_gene: TRBV3-1/TRBV3-2
d_gene: -
j_gene: TRBJ2-2
abundance: -
CDR3nt: TGTGCCAGCCGGTCGGGGGGCAACACCGGGGAGCTGTTTTTT
CDR3aa: CASRSGGNTGELFF

v_gene: TRBV6-1
d_gene: -
j_gene: TRBJ1-1
abundance: -
CDR3nt: TGTGCCAGCAGTGAGTTTGTGAACACTGAAGCTTTCTTT
CDR3aa: CASSEFVNTEAFF

v_gene: TRBV5-1
d_gene: -
j_gene: TRBJ1-1
abundance: -
CDR3nt: TGCGCCAGCGCGGATCAGGGGATGAACACTGAAGCTTTCTTT
CDR3aa: CASADQGMNTEAFF

v_gene: TRBV5-6
d_gene: -
j_gene: TRBJ1-1
abundance: -
CDR3nt: TGTGCCAGCAGCTTGTCCCAAGGGGCCGGTACTGAAGCTTTCTTT
CDR3aa: CASSLSQGAGTEAFF

v_gene: TRBV2
d_gene: -
j_gene: TRBJ1-4
abundance: -
CDR3nt: TGTGCCAGCAGTGTGAGGGGGGCCCCCCCGAATGAAAAACTGTTTTTT
CDR3aa: CASSVRGAPPNEKLFF

v_gene: TRBV6-5
d_gene: TRBD1
j_gene: TRBJ1-1
abundance: -
CDR3nt: TGTGCCAGCAGTTCCGATCCGACAGGGGGTTACACTGAAGCTTTCTTT
CDR3aa: CASSSDPTGGYTEAFF

v_gene: TRBV11-2
d_gene: -
j_gene: TRBJ2-1
abundance: -
CDR3nt: TGTGCCAGCAGCTTAGGGTCCGGGACGGGTGAGCAGTTCTTC
CDR3aa: CASSLGSGTGEQFF

v_gene: TRBV9
d_gene: -
j_gene: TRBJ1-1
abundance: -
CDR3nt: TGTGCCAGCAGCGTAGAGGTGGGTACGTCTGAAGCTTTCTTT
CDR3aa: CASSVEVGTSEAFF

v_gene: TRBV25-1
d_gene: -
j_gene: TRBJ1-3
abundance: -
CDR3nt: TGTGCCAGCAGTGAACGAGGGGAGGGAAACACCATATATTTT
CDR3aa: CASSERGEGNTIYF